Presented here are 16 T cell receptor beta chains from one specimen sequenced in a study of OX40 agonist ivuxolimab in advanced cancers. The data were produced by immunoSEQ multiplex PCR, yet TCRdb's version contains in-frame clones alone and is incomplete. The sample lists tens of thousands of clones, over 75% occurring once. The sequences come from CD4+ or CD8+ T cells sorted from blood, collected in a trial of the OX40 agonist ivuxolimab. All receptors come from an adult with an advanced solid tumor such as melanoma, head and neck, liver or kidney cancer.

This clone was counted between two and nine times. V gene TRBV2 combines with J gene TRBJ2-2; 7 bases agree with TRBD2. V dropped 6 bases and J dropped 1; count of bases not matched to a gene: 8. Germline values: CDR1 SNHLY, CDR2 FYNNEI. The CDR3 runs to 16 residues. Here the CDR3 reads CASSAVGGENTGELFF. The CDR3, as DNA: TGTGCCAGCAGCGCCGTGGGAGGGGAGAACACCGGGGAGCTGTTTTTT.

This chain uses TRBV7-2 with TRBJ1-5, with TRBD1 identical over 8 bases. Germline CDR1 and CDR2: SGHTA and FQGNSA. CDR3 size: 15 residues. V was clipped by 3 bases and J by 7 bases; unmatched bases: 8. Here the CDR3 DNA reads TGTGCCAGCAGCTTTCAGGGGGCACTACGGCAGCCCCAGCATTTT. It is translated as CASSFQGALRQPQHF.

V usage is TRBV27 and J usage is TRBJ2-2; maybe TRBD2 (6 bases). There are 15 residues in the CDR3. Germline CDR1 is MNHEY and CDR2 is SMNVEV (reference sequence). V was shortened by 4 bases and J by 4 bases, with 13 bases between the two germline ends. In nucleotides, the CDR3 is TGTGCCAGCAGTTGGGTATTGGGGGGCACCGGGGAGCTGTTTTTT. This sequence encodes CASSWVLGGTGELFF.

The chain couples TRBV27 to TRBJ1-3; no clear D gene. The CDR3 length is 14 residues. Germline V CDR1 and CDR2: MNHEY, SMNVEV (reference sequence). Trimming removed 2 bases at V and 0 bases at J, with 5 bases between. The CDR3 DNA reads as TGTGCCAGCAGTTTAGGAGGCTCTGGAAACACCATATATTTT. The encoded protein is CASSLGGSGNTIYF.

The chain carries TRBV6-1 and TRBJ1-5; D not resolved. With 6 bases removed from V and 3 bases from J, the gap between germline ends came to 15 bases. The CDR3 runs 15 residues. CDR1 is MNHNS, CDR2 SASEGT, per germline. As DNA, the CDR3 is TGTGCCAGCAGCGAGCGGGGATTCAACAATCAGCCCCAGCATTTT. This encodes CASSERGFNNQPQHF.

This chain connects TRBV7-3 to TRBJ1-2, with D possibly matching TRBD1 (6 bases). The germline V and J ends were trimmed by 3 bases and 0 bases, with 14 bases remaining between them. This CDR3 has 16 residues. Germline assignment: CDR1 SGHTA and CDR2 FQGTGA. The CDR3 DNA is TGTGCCAGCAGCTTTACAGGGCCTACAGCTAACTATGGCTACACCTTC. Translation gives CASSFTGPTANYGYTF.

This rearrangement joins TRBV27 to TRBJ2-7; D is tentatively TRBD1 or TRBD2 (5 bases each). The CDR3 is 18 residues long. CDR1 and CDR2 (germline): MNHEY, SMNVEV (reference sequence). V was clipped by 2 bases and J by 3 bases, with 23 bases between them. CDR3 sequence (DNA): TGTGCCAGCAGTTTACTAGCCGGACTTAAACCCAGGGACTACGAGCAGTACTTC. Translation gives CASSLLAGLKPRDYEQYF.

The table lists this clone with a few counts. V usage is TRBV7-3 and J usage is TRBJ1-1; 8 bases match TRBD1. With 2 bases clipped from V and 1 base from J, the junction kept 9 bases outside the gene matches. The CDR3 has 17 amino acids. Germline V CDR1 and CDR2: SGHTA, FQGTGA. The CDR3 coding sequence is TGTGCCAGCAGCTTACACGACAGGGGAAGGAAGAACACTGAAGCTTTCTTT. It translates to CASSLHDRGRKNTEAFF.

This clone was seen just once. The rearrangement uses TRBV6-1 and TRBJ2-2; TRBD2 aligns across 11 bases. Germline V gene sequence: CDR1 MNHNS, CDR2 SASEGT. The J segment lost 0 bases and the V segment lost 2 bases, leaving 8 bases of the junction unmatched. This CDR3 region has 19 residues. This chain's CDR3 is CASSEPPVLAGANTGELFF. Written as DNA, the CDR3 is TGTGCCAGCAGTGAACCCCCCGTACTAGCGGGAGCGAACACCGGGGAGCTGTTTTTT.

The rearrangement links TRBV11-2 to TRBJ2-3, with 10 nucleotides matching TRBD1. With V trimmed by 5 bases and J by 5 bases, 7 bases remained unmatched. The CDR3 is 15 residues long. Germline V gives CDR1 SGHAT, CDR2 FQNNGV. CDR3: CASSQDRGVIDTQYF. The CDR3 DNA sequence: TGTGCCAGCAGCCAGGACAGGGGGGTTATAGATACGCAGTATTTT.

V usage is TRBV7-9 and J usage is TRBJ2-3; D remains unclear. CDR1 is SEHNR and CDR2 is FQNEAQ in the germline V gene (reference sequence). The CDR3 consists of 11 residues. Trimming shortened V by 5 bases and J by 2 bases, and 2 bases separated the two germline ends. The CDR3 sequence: CASSDTDTQYF. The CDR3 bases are TGTGCCAGCAGCGACACAGATACGCAGTATTTT.

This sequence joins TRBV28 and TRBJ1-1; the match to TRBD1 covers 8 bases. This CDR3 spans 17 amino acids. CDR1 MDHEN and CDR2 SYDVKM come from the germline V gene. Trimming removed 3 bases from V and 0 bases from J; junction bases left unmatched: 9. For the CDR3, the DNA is TGTGCCAGCAGTTTCCCCGGACAGGGTGTTATGAACACTGAAGCTTTCTTT. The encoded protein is CASSFPGQGVMNTEAFF.

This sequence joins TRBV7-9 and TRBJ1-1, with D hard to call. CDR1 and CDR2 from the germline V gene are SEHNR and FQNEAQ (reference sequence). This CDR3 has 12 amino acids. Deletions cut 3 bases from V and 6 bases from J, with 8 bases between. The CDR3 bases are TGTGCCAGCAGCTTTCCAAGACCTGAAGCTTTCTTT. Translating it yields CASSFPRPEAFF.

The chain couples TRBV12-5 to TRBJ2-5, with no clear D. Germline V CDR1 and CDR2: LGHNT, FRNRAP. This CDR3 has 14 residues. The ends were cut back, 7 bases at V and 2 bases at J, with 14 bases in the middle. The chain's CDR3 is CASAEVIRQETQYF. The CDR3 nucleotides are TGTGCTAGTGCCGAGGTCATACGTCAAGAGACCCAGTACTTC.

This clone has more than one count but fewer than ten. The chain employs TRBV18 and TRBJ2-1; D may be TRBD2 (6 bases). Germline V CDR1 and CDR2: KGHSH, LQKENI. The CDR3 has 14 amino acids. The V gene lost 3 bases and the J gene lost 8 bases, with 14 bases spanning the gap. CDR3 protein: CASSPERTTDEQFF. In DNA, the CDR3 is TGTGCCAGCTCACCCGAACGGACTACGGATGAGCAGTTCTTC.

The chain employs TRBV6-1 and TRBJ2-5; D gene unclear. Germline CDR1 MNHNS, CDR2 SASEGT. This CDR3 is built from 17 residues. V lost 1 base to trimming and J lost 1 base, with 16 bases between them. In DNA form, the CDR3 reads TGTGCCAGCAGTGAAGATTCGCAGCTATACTTCCAAGAGACCCAGTACTTC. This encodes CASSEDSQLYFQETQYF.